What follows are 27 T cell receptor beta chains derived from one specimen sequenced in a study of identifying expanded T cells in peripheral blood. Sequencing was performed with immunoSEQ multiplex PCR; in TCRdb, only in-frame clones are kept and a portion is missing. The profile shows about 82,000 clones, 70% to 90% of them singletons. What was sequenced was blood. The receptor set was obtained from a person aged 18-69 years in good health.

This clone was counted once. Here the CDR3 DNA reads TGTGCCAGCAGTCGAGGGATATACACCGGGGAGCTGTTTTTT. This codes for CASSRGIYTGELFF. The chain carries TRBV6-5 and TRBJ2-2; the D gene is possibly TRBD2 (5 bases). The germline V gene encodes CDR1 MNHEY and CDR2 SVGAGI. Deletions cut 5 bases from V and 3 bases from J, with 10 bases between. The CDR3 has 14 amino acids.

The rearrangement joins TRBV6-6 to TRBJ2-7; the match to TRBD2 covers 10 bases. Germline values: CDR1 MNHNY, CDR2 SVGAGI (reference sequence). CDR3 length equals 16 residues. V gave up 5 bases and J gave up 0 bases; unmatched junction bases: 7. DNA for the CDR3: TGTGCCAGCAGTAGACTAGCGGGCGCCATCTCCTACGAGCAGTACTTC. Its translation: CASSRLAGAISYEQYF.

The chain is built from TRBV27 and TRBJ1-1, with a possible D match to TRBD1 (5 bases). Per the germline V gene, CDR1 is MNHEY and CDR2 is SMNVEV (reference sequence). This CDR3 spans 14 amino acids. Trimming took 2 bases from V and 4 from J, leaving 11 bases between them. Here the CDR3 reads CASSLQDGGTEAFF. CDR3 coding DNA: TGTGCCAGCAGTTTACAGGACGGGGGCACTGAAGCTTTCTTT.

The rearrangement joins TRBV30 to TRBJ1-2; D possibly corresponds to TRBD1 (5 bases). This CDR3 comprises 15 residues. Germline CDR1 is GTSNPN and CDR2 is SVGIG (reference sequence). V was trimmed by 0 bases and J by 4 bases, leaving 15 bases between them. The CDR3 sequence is CAWSVDGGVSYGYTF. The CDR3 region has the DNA TGTGCCTGGAGTGTTGACGGGGGGGTCTCCTATGGCTACACCTTC.

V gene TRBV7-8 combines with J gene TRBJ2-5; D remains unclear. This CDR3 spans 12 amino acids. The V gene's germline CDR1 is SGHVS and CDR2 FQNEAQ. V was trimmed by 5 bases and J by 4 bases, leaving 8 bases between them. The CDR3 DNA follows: TGTGCCAGCAGCCTCGGTCCAGAGACCCAGTACTTC. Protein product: CASSLGPETQYF.

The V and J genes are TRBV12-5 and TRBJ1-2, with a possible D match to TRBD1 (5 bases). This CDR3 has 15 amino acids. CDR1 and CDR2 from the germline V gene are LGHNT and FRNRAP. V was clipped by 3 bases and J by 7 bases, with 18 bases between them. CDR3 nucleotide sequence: TGTGCTAGTGGTTTAAGTCGGGCAGGGACGTTTGGCTACACCTTC. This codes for CASGLSRAGTFGYTF.

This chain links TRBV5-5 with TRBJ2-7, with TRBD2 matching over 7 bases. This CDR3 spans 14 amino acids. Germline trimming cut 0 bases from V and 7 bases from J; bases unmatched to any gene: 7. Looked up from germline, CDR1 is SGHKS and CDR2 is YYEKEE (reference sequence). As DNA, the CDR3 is TGTGCCAGCAGCTTGGGGCCGGGAGCGGGGGAGCAGTACTTC. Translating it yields CASSLGPGAGEQYF.

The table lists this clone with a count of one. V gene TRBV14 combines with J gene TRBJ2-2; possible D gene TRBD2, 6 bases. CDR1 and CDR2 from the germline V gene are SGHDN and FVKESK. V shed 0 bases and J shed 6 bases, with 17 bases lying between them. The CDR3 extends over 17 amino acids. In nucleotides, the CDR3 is TGTGCCAGCAGCCAAGACTTACTTAGCGGTGGGGCCGGGGAGCTGTTTTTT. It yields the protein CASSQDLLSGGAGELFF.

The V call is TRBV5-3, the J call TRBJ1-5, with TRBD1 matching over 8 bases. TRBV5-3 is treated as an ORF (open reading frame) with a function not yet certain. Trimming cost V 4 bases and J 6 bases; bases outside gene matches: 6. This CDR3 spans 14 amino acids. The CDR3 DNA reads TGTGCCAGAAGCCCGAAAGACAGGGGTCAGCCCCAGCATTTT. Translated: CARSPKDRGQPQHF.

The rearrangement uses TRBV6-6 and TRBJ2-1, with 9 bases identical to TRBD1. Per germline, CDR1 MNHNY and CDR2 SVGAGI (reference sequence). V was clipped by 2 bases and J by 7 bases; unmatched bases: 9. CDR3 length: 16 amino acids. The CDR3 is CASSYLGTGQGNEQFF. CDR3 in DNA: TGTGCCAGCAGTTACCTCGGGACAGGGCAGGGGAATGAGCAGTTCTTC.

The CDR3 sequence: CASSQDRIRPEAFF. CDR3 sequence (DNA): TGCGCCAGCAGCCAAGATCGGATTCGCCCTGAAGCTTTCTTT. The genes are TRBV4-1 and TRBJ1-1, with unresolved D. This CDR3 comprises 14 residues. CDR1 MGHRA and CDR2 YSYEKL come from the germline V gene. Trimming shortened V by 0 bases and J by 6 bases, and 11 bases separated the two germline ends.

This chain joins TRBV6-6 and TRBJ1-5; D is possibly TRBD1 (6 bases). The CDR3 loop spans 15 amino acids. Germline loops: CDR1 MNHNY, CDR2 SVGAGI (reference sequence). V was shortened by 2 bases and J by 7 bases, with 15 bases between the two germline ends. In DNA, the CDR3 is TGTGCCAGCAGTTACCCGGGCCCGGGGGCCCAGCCCCAGCATTTT. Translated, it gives CASSYPGPGAQPQHF.

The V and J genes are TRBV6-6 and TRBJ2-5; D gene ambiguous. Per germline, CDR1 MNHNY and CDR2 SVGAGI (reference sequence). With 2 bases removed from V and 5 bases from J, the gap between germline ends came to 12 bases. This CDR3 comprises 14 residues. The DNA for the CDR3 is TGTGCCAGCAGTTACCAAGGATCGGTGGAGACCCAGTACTTC. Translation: CASSYQGSVETQYF.

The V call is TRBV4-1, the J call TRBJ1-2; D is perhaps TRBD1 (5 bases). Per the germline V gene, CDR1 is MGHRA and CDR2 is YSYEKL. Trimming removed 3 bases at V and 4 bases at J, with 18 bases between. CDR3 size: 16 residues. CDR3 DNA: TGCGCCAGCAGCCATCTCCTGGGAGACAGAGGCTATGGCTACACCTTC. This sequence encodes CASSHLLGDRGYGYTF.

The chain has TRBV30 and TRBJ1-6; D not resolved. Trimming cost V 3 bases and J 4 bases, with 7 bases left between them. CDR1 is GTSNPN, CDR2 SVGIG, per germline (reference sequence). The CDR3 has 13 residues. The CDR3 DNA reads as TGTGCCTGGAGGGAGCTTTATAATTCACCCCTCCACTTT. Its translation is CAWRELYNSPLHF. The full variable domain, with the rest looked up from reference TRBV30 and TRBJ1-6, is SQTIHQWPATLVQPVGSPLSLECTVEGTSNPNLYWYRQAAGRGLQLLFYSVGIGQISSEVPQNLSASRPQDRQFILSSKKLLLSDSGFYLCAWRELYNSPLHFGNGTRLTVT.

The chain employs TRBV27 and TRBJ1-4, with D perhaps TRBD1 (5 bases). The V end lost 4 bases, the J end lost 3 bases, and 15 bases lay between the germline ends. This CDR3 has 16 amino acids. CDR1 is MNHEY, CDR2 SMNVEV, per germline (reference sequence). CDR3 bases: TGTGCCAGCAGTTCATATGGGGGGATACCTAATGAAAAACTGTTTTTT. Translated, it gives CASSSYGGIPNEKLFF.

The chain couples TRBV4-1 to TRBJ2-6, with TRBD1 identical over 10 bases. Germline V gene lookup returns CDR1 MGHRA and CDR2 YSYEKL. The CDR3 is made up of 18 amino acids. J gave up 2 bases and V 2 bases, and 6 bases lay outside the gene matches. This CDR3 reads CASSQRDRGSPGANVLTF. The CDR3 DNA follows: TGCGCCAGCAGCCAAAGGGACAGGGGTTCCCCTGGGGCCAACGTCCTGACTTTC.

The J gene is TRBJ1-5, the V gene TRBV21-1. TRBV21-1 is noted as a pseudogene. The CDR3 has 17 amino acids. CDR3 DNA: TGTGCCAGCAGCAAAGATATGACGGGGGGCATAGGGCAGCCCCAGCATTTT. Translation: CASSKDMTGGIGQPQHF.

This chain's CDR3 is CASSGGTSGGLYEQYF. The CDR3 region has the DNA TGCGCCAGCAGCGGTGGGACTAGCGGGGGCCTCTACGAGCAGTACTTC. The chain joins TRBV5-1 to TRBJ2-7, with TRBD2 matching over 14 bases. Losses at the gene ends were 4 bases for V and 3 bases for J; bases not matched to a gene: 6. Germline CDR1 is SGHRS and CDR2 is YFSETQ. The CDR3 is 16 residues long.

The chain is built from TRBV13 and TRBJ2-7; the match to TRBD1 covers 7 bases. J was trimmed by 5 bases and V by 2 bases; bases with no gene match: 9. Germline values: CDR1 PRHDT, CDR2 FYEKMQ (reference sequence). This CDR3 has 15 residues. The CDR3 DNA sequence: TGTGCCAGCAGCTTATCACGTCAGGGGGATCACGAGCAGTACTTC. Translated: CASSLSRQGDHEQYF.

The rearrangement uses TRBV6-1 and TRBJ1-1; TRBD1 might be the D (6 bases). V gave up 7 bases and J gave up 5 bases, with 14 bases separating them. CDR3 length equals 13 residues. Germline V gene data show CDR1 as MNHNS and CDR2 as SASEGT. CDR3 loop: CASIPGGRTEAFF. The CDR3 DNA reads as TGTGCCAGCATACCGGGGGGCAGGACTGAAGCTTTCTTT.

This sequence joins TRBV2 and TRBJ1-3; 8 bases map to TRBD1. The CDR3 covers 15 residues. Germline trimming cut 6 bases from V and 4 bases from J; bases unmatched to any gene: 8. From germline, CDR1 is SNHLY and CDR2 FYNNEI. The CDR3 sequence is CASSGGTGLGNTIYF. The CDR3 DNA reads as TGTGCCAGCAGCGGAGGGACAGGATTAGGAAACACCATATATTTT.

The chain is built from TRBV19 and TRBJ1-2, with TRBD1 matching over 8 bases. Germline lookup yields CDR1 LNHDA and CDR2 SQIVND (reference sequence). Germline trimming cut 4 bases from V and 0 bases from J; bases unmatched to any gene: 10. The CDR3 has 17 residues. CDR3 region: CASSTPERTGTNYGYTF. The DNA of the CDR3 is TGTGCCAGTAGTACCCCCGAGCGGACAGGGACTAACTATGGCTACACCTTC.

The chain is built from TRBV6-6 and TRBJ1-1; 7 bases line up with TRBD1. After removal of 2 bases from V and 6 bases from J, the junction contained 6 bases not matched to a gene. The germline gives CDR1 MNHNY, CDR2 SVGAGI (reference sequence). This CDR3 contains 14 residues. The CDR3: CASSYLDRDAEAFF. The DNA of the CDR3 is TGTGCCAGCAGTTACCTCGACAGGGATGCTGAAGCTTTCTTT.

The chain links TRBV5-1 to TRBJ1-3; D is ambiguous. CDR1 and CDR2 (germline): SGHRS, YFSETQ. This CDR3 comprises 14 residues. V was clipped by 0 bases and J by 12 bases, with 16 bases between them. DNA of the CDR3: TGCGCCAGCAGCTTGGTATCGGACCCAAGAATCATATATTTT. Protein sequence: CASSLVSDPRIIYF.

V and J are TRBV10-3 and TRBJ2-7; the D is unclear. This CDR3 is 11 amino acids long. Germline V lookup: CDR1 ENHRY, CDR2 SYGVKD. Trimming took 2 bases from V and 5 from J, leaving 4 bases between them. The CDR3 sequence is CAISERDEQYF. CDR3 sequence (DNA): TGTGCCATCAGTGAGAGGGACGAGCAGTACTTC.

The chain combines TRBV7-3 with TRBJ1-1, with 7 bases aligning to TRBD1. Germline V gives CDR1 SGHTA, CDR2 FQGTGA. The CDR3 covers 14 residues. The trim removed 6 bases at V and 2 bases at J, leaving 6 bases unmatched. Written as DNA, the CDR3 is TGTGCCAGCAGGTTTAAGGGGGCCAACACTGAAGCTTTCTTT. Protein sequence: CASRFKGANTEAFF. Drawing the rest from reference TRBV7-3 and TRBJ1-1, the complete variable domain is GAGVSQTPSNKVTEKGKYVELRCDPISGHTALYWYRQSLGQGPEFLIYFQGTGAADDSGLPNDRFFAVRPEGSVSTLKIQRTERGDSAVYLCASRFKGANTEAFFGQGTRLTVV.